The 6 T cell receptor beta chains below come from one sample, sequenced in a study of T cell repertoires in cytomegalovirus infection. Each CDR3 protein gets one entry after TCRdb re-called the reads with MiXCR. The table records roughly 320,000 distinct CDR3 sequences, 9.5% of them present only once. The material sequenced was PBMCs. These receptors all stem from a human donor in good health (CMV status not recorded). Some clones in this sample may be carry-over from other donors' samples.

This clonotype was seen at least ten times. The chain links TRBV6-1 to TRBJ2-2, with a weak D call TRBD1 (6 bases). CDR3 length equals 14 residues. Trimming shortened V by 6 bases and J by 4 bases, and 12 bases separated the two germline ends. CDR1 is MNHNS and CDR2 is SASEGT in the germline V gene. CDR3 sequence reads: CASSLTGFTGELFF. The DNA of the CDR3 is TGTGCCAGCAGCTTAACAGGGTTCACCGGGGAGCTGTTTTTT.

The rearrangement joins TRBV7-9 to TRBJ1-2, with D maybe TRBD1 (6 bases). V was trimmed by 9 bases and J by 2 bases, leaving 13 bases between them. The length of the CDR3 is 13 residues. Germline CDR1 and CDR2: SEHNR and FQNEAQ (reference sequence). Here the CDR3 reads CASRQALNYGYTF. DNA for the CDR3: TGTGCCAGTCGACAGGCGTTAAACTATGGCTACACCTTC.

This clonotype appeared many times. The chain couples TRBV7-2 to TRBJ2-3; TRBD2 might be the D (5 bases). From germline, CDR1 is SGHTA and CDR2 FQGNSA. Trimming shortened V by 1 base and J by 2 bases, and 13 bases separated the two germline ends. The CDR3 loop spans 16 amino acids. CDR3 DNA sequence: TGTGCCAGCAGCTTAGTAGGCGCGGGTGTCACAGATACGCAGTATTTT. Protein product: CASSLVGAGVTDTQYF.

This clonotype was seen at least ten times. The J gene is TRBJ2-3, the V gene TRBV7-6; 9 nucleotides agree with TRBD1. The junction had 6 bases not matched to a gene; V was cut back by 4 bases and J by 4 bases. In germline, CDR1 is SGHVS, CDR2 FNYEAQ. CDR3 length: 15 residues. CDR3 bases: TGTGCCAGCAGCTGGGGGACAGGGATTGCAGATACGCAGTATTTT. It translates to CASSWGTGIADTQYF.

This clonotype was detected a few times. The chain employs TRBV7-2 and TRBJ2-6, with D uncertain. Trimming removed 2 bases from V and 4 bases from J, with 18 bases in between. CDR3 length: 18 residues. In germline, CDR1 is SGHTA, CDR2 FQGNSA. CDR3 region: CASSLTSGWGSGANVLTF. The CDR3 nucleotides read TGTGCCAGCAGCTTAACTTCTGGCTGGGGATCCGGGGCCAACGTCCTGACTTTC.

This clonotype was observed a handful of times. In DNA form, the CDR3 reads TGTGCCAGCAGCTTCCGGGACAGGGCTCTCTTCGACGAGCAGTACTTC. The encoded protein is CASSFRDRALFDEQYF. This chain connects TRBV7-3 to TRBJ2-7; 9 bases are a match to TRBD1. Germline CDR1 SGHTA, CDR2 FQGTGA. V dropped 3 bases and J dropped 5; count of bases not matched to a gene: 11. CDR3 size: 16 residues. Full variable domain (rest looked up from reference TRBV7-3 and TRBJ2-7): GAGVSQTPSNKVTEKGKYVELRCDPISGHTALYWYRQSLGQGPEFLIYFQGTGAADDSGLPNDRFFAVRPEGSVSTLKIQRTERGDSAVYLCASSFRDRALFDEQYFGPGTRLTVT.